This T cell receptor beta chain originates from a study of monozygotic twins with inflammatory bowel disease. The authors used approximately 3.5 ug of total RNA per TCR library. Via template switching, UMIs carrying a 6-nucleotide sample barcode were introduced. TCRdb reprocessed the 5' RACE reads, with one entry per CDR3 protein and no DNA. Its table records roughly 100,000 distinct CDR3 sequences. Researchers isolated total RNA from whole blood without sorting T cells. The CDR3 loop spans 13 amino acids. CDR1 is MNHEY, CDR2 SVGAGI, per germline. This chain uses TRBV6-5 with TRBJ1-5. What was sequenced was blood. The sequence derives from a human donor with ulcerative colitis or Crohn's disease, or a healthy co-twin of an affected twin (not recorded which). The CDR3: CATSTSGNQPQHF.